The rows below give T cell receptor beta chains drawn from one sample of a study of cytomegalovirus exposure and HLA in healthy donors. Clones were read by immunoSEQ multiplex PCR, and TCRdb kept only the in-frame ones, dropping some. The table lists roughly 80,000 clones, around 78% of them singletons. The sequencing input was PBMCs. The receptors here all came from a man between 35 and 55 years old in good health and CMV-seronegative. Each CDR3 is given with its conserved first and last residue. A D gene is named only where the DNA matches it firmly. The size entry is marked missing in some rows and otherwise reads once, few, many or a size class.

TRBV9,NA,TRBJ2-1,NA,CASSLFGQGAYNEQFF,TGTGCCAGCAGCCTCTTCGGGCAGGGTGCCTACAATGAGCAGTTCTTC
TRBV18,NA,TRBJ2-5,NA,CASSRYLGAQSETQYF,TGTGCCAGCTCACGCTACCTGGGGGCCCAGTCGGAGACCCAGTACTTC
TRBV5-6,TRBD1,TRBJ1-1,NA,CASIYRDRGWNTEAFF,TGTGCCAGCATCTACCGGGACAGGGGGTGGAACACTGAAGCTTTCTTT
TRBV6-5,NA,TRBJ2-7,NA,CASSWGTGGEQYF,TGTGCCAGCAGTTGGGGAACAGGCGGCGAGCAGTACTTC
TRBV4-1,NA,TRBJ1-2,NA,CASSQDGAVYGYTF,TGCGCCAGCAGCCAAGATGGGGCGGTGTACGGCTACACCTTC
TRBV5-1,NA,TRBJ1-4,once,CASSSDSTNEKLFF,TGCGCCAGCAGCTCAGATTCAACTAATGAAAAACTGTTTTTT
TRBV18,TRBD1,TRBJ1-5,few,CASSPPGDRDKPQHF,TGTGCCAGCTCACCACCTGGGGACAGGGACAAGCCCCAGCATTTT
TRBV5-6,NA,TRBJ1-2,few,CASSPYRDGGYGYTF,TGTGCCAGCAGCCCCTACAGGGACGGCGGGTATGGCTACACCTTC
TRBV19,TRBD1,TRBJ1-5,NA,CASSVDRGLQQPQHF,TGTGCCAGTAGTGTCGACAGGGGTCTTCAACAGCCCCAGCATTTT
TRBV7-3,TRBD2,TRBJ2-2,NA,CASSPPGTTNTGELFF,TGTGCCAGCAGCCCTCCCGGGACTACCAACACCGGGGAGCTGTTTTTT
TRBV4-2,TRBD1,TRBJ1-2,NA,CASSQVLGPGQGDYGYTF,TGTGCCAGCAGCCAAGTGTTGGGTCCGGGACAGGGGGACTATGGCTACACCTTC
TRBV5-1,TRBD1,TRBJ1-4,NA,CASSGRGQGEGEKLFF,TGCGCCAGCAGCGGGCGAGGACAGGGGGAGGGTGAAAAACTGTTTTTT
TRBV6-6,NA,TRBJ1-1,NA,CASHTEGDPREAFF,TGTGCCAGTCACACCGAGGGGGATCCGAGGGAGGCTTTCTTT
TRBV6-5,NA,TRBJ2-4,NA,CASSYSLGLAKNIQYF,TGTGCCAGCAGTTACTCGTTAGGACTAGCCAAAAACATTCAGTACTTC
TRBV6-5,NA,TRBJ1-5,once,CASRGPARGQPQHF,TGTGCCAGCAGGGGTCCGGCCCGGGGACAGCCCCAGCATTTT
TRBV19,NA,TRBJ2-7,NA,CASSIDPSSYEQYF,TGTGCCAGTAGTATAGATCCCAGCTCCTACGAGCAGTACTTC
TRBV7-8,NA,TRBJ2-1,NA,CASSALVTYNEQFF,TGTGCCAGCAGCGCATTAGTTACCTACAATGAGCAGTTCTTC
TRBV10-3,TRBD1,TRBJ2-1,NA,CAIRGTVSSSYNEQFF,TGTGCCATCAGGGGGACAGTTAGTAGCTCCTACAATGAGCAGTTCTTC
TRBV7-3,NA,TRBJ2-5,few,CASSLTFYAPAFCQETQYF,TGTGCCAGCAGCTTAACTTTTTATGCGCCCGCGTTTTGCCAAGAGACCCAGTACTTC
TRBV5-1,TRBD1,TRBJ2-3,NA,CASSEGALGTDTQYF,TGCGCCAGCAGCGAGGGGGCGCTCGGCACAGATACGCAGTATTTT
TRBV6-6,TRBD1,TRBJ2-4,NA,CASTNPGTGENIQYF,TGTGCCAGCACCAACCCGGGGACAGGAGAAAACATTCAGTACTTC
TRBV5-6,TRBD1,TRBJ1-5,NA,CASSRGQGSNQPQHF,TGTGCCAGCAGTCGTGGACAGGGGAGCAATCAGCCCCAGCATTTT
TRBV7-9,TRBD1,TRBJ1-2,NA,CASSPGGLGPPSNGYTF,TGTGCCAGCAGCCCAGGGGGTTTGGGACCACCTTCGAACGGCTACACCTTC
TRBV7-9,NA,TRBJ1-5,NA,CASSLGGGGSNQPQHF,TGTGCCAGCAGCTTAGGGGGTGGGGGCAGCAATCAGCCCCAGCATTTT
TRBV28,TRBD2,TRBJ2-3,NA,CASSPGGVRGGLRDTQYF,TGTGCCAGCAGTCCCGGCGGAGTGCGGGGGGGACTCAGAGATACGCAGTATTTT
TRBV25-1,NA,TRBJ1-6,NA,CARSLGGAVIRSPLHF,TGTGCCCGCAGTTTGGGGGGGGCAGTCATTCGGTCACCCCTCCACTTT
TRBV2,NA,TRBJ1-6,NA,CASRPLSMGNSPLHF,TGTGCCAGCAGGCCTTTATCGATGGGCAATTCACCCCTCCACTTT
TRBV19,NA,TRBJ2-5,NA,CASSALQGSGETQYF,TGTGCCAGTAGTGCCCTGCAGGGTTCAGGCGAGACCCAGTACTTC
TRBV5-1,TRBD2,TRBJ2-1,NA,CASSSGLAGALQNNEQFF,TGCGCCAGCAGCTCGGGACTAGCGGGGGCCTTACAAAACAATGAGCAGTTCTTC
TRBV7-9,TRBD1,TRBJ2-7,NA,CSCVQGADEQYF,TGTTCCTGTGTACAGGGGGCCGACGAGCAGTACTTC
TRBV5-1,NA,TRBJ1-1,NA,CASRPTGSVNTEAFF,TGCGCCAGCAGACCTACAGGGTCGGTGAACACTGAAGCTTTCTTT
TRBV6-5,TRBD1,TRBJ2-3,once,CASSLGQGESQYF,TGTGCCAGCAGTCTAGGACAGGGAGAATCGCAGTATTTT
TRBV7-9,NA,TRBJ1-1,NA,CSSTTQEALNTEAFF,TGTTCCAGCACCACCCAGGAGGCTCTGAACACTGAAGCTTTCTTT
TRBV4-1,NA,TRBJ1-4,few,CASSSFSHSPEKLFF,TGCGCCAGCAGCTCTTTCAGTCACAGTCCTGAAAAACTGTTTTTT
TRBV19,NA,TRBJ2-1,NA,CASSKVTGLYNEQFF,TGTGCCAGTAGTAAGGTAACAGGGCTCTACAATGAGCAGTTCTTC
TRBV7-2,NA,TRBJ1-4,few,CASSLRVVNEKLFF,TGTGCCAGCAGCTTGCGAGTAGTTAATGAAAAACTGTTTTTT
TRBV27,NA,TRBJ1-1,NA,CASSTPDKTEAFF,TGTGCCAGCAGTACCCCGGACAAGACTGAAGCTTTCTTT
TRBV7-2,NA,TRBJ1-5,NA,CASSLQGAGQPQHF,TGTGCCAGCAGCTTACAAGGGGCCGGACAGCCCCAGCATTTT
TRBV5-1,NA,TRBJ2-5,once,CASSLAGGLPTQYF,TGCGCCAGCAGCTTGGCCGGCGGCCTCCCGACCCAGTACTTC
TRBV28,TRBD1,TRBJ2-7,NA,CASSWGQGPFEQYF,TGTGCCAGCAGCTGGGGACAGGGCCCTTTCGAGCAGTACTTC
TRBV7-6,TRBD1,TRBJ1-2,once,CASSPGQGNAYGYTF,TGTGCCAGCAGCCCCGGACAGGGGAACGCCTATGGCTACACCTTC
TRBV29-1,NA,TRBJ2-7,NA,CSVEAAGRGIYEQYF,TGCAGCGTTGAAGCGGCGGGGCGAGGGATCTACGAGCAGTACTTC